A selection of T cell receptor beta chains follows, all from one sample in a study of blood T cells in healthy people across ages. TCRdb processed the 5' RACE reads anew with MiXCR; each CDR3 protein has one entry. The sample carries around 1.5 million distinct CDR3 sequences, approximately 59% recorded once. The sample was blood. The receptors here all came from a young man in good health. CDR3s include the opening cysteine and the closing phenylalanine or tryptophan. D genes are given only for firm matches. The size of a clone is reported for some rows only, either as once, few or many, or as a class for expanded clones.

CDR3aa: CASSPGLAGAAHEQYF
CDR3nt: TGTGCCAGCAGTCCGGGACTAGCGGGAGCGGCCCACGAGCAGTACTTC
j_gene: TRBJ2-7
d_gene: TRBD2
len: 16
abundance: NA
v_gene: TRBV6-2/TRBV6-3

CDR3aa: CASSEILGGTSADTQYF
CDR3nt: TGTGCCAGCAGCGAAATTCTAGGGGGGACTAGTGCAGATACGCAGTATTTT
j_gene: TRBJ2-3
d_gene: TRBD2
len: 17
abundance: NA
v_gene: TRBV6-1

CDR3aa: CASTPGDLNTEAFF
CDR3nt: TGTGCCAGCACCCCGGGGGACTTGAACACTGAAGCTTTCTTT
j_gene: TRBJ1-1
d_gene: NA
len: 14
abundance: once
v_gene: TRBV7-9

CDR3aa: CATSRDLTHSPYGYTF
CDR3nt: TGTGCCACCAGCAGAGATCTAACTCACAGTCCCTATGGCTACACCTTC
j_gene: TRBJ1-2
d_gene: NA
len: 16
abundance: NA
v_gene: TRBV15

CDR3aa: CASKPGLAVQAETQYF
CDR3nt: TGTGCCAGCAAACCGGGACTAGCGGTCCAAGCGGAGACCCAGTACTTC
j_gene: TRBJ2-5
d_gene: TRBD2
len: 16
abundance: few
v_gene: TRBV2

CDR3aa: CAISGGQGEKLFF
CDR3nt: TGTGCCATCAGTGGAGGACAGGGAGAAAAACTGTTTTTT
j_gene: TRBJ1-4
d_gene: TRBD1
len: 13
abundance: NA
v_gene: TRBV10-3

CDR3aa: CSVGRDWNTGELFF
CDR3nt: TGCAGCGTTGGAAGGGACTGGAACACCGGGGAGCTGTTTTTT
j_gene: TRBJ2-2
d_gene: NA
len: 14
abundance: NA
v_gene: TRBV29-1

CDR3aa: CASSRTSSYYEQYF
CDR3nt: TGTGCCAGCAGTCGCACTAGCAGCTACTACGAGCAGTACTTC
j_gene: TRBJ2-7
d_gene: NA
len: 14
abundance: NA
v_gene: TRBV6-5

CDR3aa: CASSLDGLAGGPYRETQYF
CDR3nt: TGCGCCAGCAGCTTGGACGGACTAGCGGGAGGGCCATACCGAGAGACCCAGTACTTC
j_gene: TRBJ2-5
d_gene: TRBD2
len: 19
abundance: NA
v_gene: TRBV5-1

CDR3aa: CASSLGQGLTGELFF
CDR3nt: TGTGCCAGCAGTTTGGGGCAGGGGCTCACCGGGGAGCTGTTTTTT
j_gene: TRBJ2-2
d_gene: NA
len: 15
abundance: NA
v_gene: TRBV12-3/TRBV12-4

CDR3aa: CASSVAGSGYEQYF
CDR3nt: TGTGCCAGCAGCGTAGCGGGCAGCGGCTACGAGCAGTACTTC
j_gene: TRBJ2-7
d_gene: NA
len: 14
abundance: NA
v_gene: TRBV9

CDR3aa: CSVEDPPNRAGGYTF
CDR3nt: TGCAGCGTTGAAGATCCCCCGAACAGGGCTGGTGGCTACACCTTC
j_gene: TRBJ1-2
d_gene: NA
len: 15
abundance: few
v_gene: TRBV29-1

CDR3aa: CSARGPAVNTEAFF
CDR3nt: TGCAGTGCTAGAGGACCTGCGGTGAACACTGAAGCTTTCTTT
j_gene: TRBJ1-1
d_gene: NA
len: 14
abundance: NA
v_gene: TRBV20-1

CDR3aa: CASSRWGSGRDRNEQYF
CDR3nt: TGCGCCAGCAGCCGATGGGGGAGCGGGAGAGATCGGAACGAGCAGTACTTC
j_gene: TRBJ2-7
d_gene: TRBD2
len: 17
abundance: NA
v_gene: TRBV4-1

CDR3aa: CASSYAVNEQFF
CDR3nt: TGTGCCAGCAGTTACGCCGTCAATGAGCAGTTCTTC
j_gene: TRBJ2-1
d_gene: NA
len: 12
abundance: NA
v_gene: TRBV6-2/TRBV6-3

CDR3aa: CASSLLQGAGSEAFF
CDR3nt: TGTGCCAGCAGCTTACTACAGGGGGCTGGATCAGAGGCTTTCTTT
j_gene: TRBJ1-1
d_gene: TRBD1
len: 15
abundance: NA
v_gene: TRBV7-2

CDR3aa: CASSLMDAYEQYF
CDR3nt: TGTGCCAGCAGCTTGATGGACGCCTACGAGCAGTACTTC
j_gene: TRBJ2-7
d_gene: NA
len: 13
abundance: NA
v_gene: TRBV7-2

CDR3aa: CASEPGQGVNYEQYF
CDR3nt: TGTGCCAGCGAACCGGGACAGGGGGTCAACTACGAGCAGTACTTC
j_gene: TRBJ2-7
d_gene: TRBD1
len: 15
abundance: NA
v_gene: TRBV28

CDR3aa: CASSAPESDEQFF
CDR3nt: TGTGCCAGCAGCGCCCCCGAGTCCGATGAGCAGTTCTTC
j_gene: TRBJ2-1
d_gene: NA
len: 13
abundance: NA
v_gene: TRBV9

CDR3aa: CSVALSGQPSYEQYF
CDR3nt: TGCAGCGTGGCGCTATCGGGACAGCCCTCCTACGAGCAGTACTTC
j_gene: TRBJ2-7
d_gene: TRBD1
len: 15
abundance: NA
v_gene: TRBV29-1

CDR3aa: CASSSPTVAKNIQYF
CDR3nt: TGTGCCAGCAGTTCCCCGACCGTAGCCAAAAACATTCAGTACTTC
j_gene: TRBJ2-4
d_gene: NA
len: 15
abundance: NA
v_gene: TRBV6-2/TRBV6-3

CDR3aa: CASSFGGGPGNEQFF
CDR3nt: TGTGCCAGCAGTTTTGGGGGGGGGCCTGGCAATGAGCAGTTCTTC
j_gene: TRBJ2-1
d_gene: NA
len: 15
abundance: few
v_gene: TRBV27

CDR3aa: CASSFQGINQPRHF
CDR3nt: TGTGCCAGCAGTTTCCAGGGAATCAATCAGCCCCGGCATTTT
j_gene: TRBJ1-5
d_gene: NA
len: 14
abundance: NA
v_gene: TRBV12-3/TRBV12-4

CDR3aa: CASSRGYGPYEQYF
CDR3nt: TGTGCCAGCAGTAGGGGATATGGCCCCTACGAGCAGTACTTC
j_gene: TRBJ2-7
d_gene: NA
len: 14
abundance: once
v_gene: TRBV7-2

CDR3aa: CASSQASERNEQFF
CDR3nt: TGTGCCAGCAGCCAAGCTAGCGAACGCAATGAGCAGTTCTTC
j_gene: TRBJ2-1
d_gene: NA
len: 14
abundance: NA
v_gene: TRBV14

CDR3aa: CSVAWGTRTYNEQFF
CDR3nt: TGCAGCGTAGCCTGGGGGACTAGGACCTACAATGAGCAGTTCTTC
j_gene: TRBJ2-1
d_gene: TRBD2
len: 15
abundance: NA
v_gene: TRBV29-1

CDR3aa: CSVPTGLGNEKLFF
CDR3nt: TGCAGCGTCCCCACAGGGCTGGGTAATGAAAAACTGTTTTTT
j_gene: TRBJ1-4
d_gene: NA
len: 14
abundance: NA
v_gene: TRBV29-1

CDR3aa: CSVKGGGETQYF
CDR3nt: TGCAGCGTCAAGGGCGGGGGAGAGACCCAGTACTTC
j_gene: TRBJ2-5
d_gene: TRBD2
len: 12
abundance: few
v_gene: TRBV29-1

CDR3aa: CAITGDFTDTQYF
CDR3nt: TGTGCCATCACCGGGGACTTCACAGATACGCAGTATTTT
j_gene: TRBJ2-3
d_gene: NA
len: 13
abundance: few
v_gene: TRBV10-3

CDR3aa: CSATGDAVNELADTF
CDR3nt: TGCAGTGCTACCGGGGACGCCGTCAACGAGTTGGCTGACACCTTC
j_gene: TRBJ1-2
d_gene: NA
len: 15
abundance: few
v_gene: TRBV20-1

CDR3aa: CASSIIGGNYGYTF
CDR3nt: TGTGCCAGCAGCATTATTGGAGGCAACTATGGCTACACCTTC
j_gene: TRBJ1-2
d_gene: NA
len: 14
abundance: few
v_gene: TRBV7-9

CDR3aa: CASSLARVSGGARAYEQYF
CDR3nt: TGTGCCAGCAGCTTAGCGCGTGTTAGCGGGGGGGCTAGGGCCTACGAGCAGTACTTC
j_gene: TRBJ2-7
d_gene: TRBD2
len: 19
abundance: NA
v_gene: TRBV7-2

CDR3aa: CASSSLRGSRGTEAFF
CDR3nt: TGTGCCAGCAGTTCCCTTCGAGGCAGCCGGGGGACTGAAGCTTTCTTT
j_gene: TRBJ1-1
d_gene: NA
len: 16
abundance: NA
v_gene: TRBV28

CDR3aa: CSARDELGLAASGSYNEQFF
CDR3nt: TGCAGTGCTAGAGATGAACTCGGACTAGCGGCATCGGGCTCCTACAATGAGCAGTTCTTC
j_gene: TRBJ2-1
d_gene: TRBD2
len: 20
abundance: few
v_gene: TRBV20-1

CDR3aa: CASRRDRGFSTDTQYF
CDR3nt: TGTGCCAGCAGGCGGGACAGGGGATTTTCCACAGATACGCAGTATTTT
j_gene: TRBJ2-3
d_gene: TRBD1
len: 16
abundance: NA
v_gene: TRBV28

CDR3aa: CATSGFGSSYEQYF
CDR3nt: TGTGCCACCAGCGGATTTGGTTCCTCCTACGAGCAGTACTTC
j_gene: TRBJ2-7
d_gene: NA
len: 14
abundance: once
v_gene: TRBV15

CDR3aa: CASTTGGTYNEQFF
CDR3nt: TGTGCCAGCACCACTGGGGGTACCTACAATGAGCAGTTCTTC
j_gene: TRBJ2-1
d_gene: NA
len: 14
abundance: NA
v_gene: TRBV7-2

CDR3aa: CASSLGLAGYTQYF
CDR3nt: TGTGCCAGCAGTTTAGGTCTAGCGGGGTATACGCAGTATTTT
j_gene: TRBJ2-3
d_gene: TRBD2
len: 14
abundance: NA
v_gene: TRBV12-3/TRBV12-4

CDR3aa: CASSQDLVGESDTQYF
CDR3nt: TGCGCCAGCAGCCAAGATCTTGTGGGGGAGTCAGATACGCAGTATTTT
j_gene: TRBJ2-3
d_gene: NA
len: 16
abundance: NA
v_gene: TRBV4-3

CDR3aa: CASSGASYSSYEQYF
CDR3nt: TGTGCCAGCAGTGGGGCTTCCTATAGCTCCTACGAGCAGTACTTC
j_gene: TRBJ2-7
d_gene: NA
len: 15
abundance: NA
v_gene: TRBV6-2/TRBV6-3

CDR3aa: CASSRTSGGALDTQYF
CDR3nt: TGTGCCAGCAGTCGGACTAGCGGGGGGGCCTTAGATACGCAGTATTTT
j_gene: TRBJ2-3
d_gene: TRBD2
len: 16
abundance: NA
v_gene: TRBV6-2/TRBV6-3

CDR3aa: CSARLGDEQYF
CDR3nt: TGCAGTGCTAGGTTGGGCGACGAGCAGTACTTC
j_gene: TRBJ2-7
d_gene: NA
len: 11
abundance: NA
v_gene: TRBV20-1

CDR3aa: CASSLYRTGVSYEQYF
CDR3nt: TGTGCCAGCAGTTTATATAGGACAGGGGTTTCTTACGAGCAGTACTTC
j_gene: TRBJ2-7
d_gene: TRBD1
len: 16
abundance: few
v_gene: TRBV27

CDR3aa: CASRRREPFYEQYF
CDR3nt: TGTGCCAGCCGGCGGAGGGAACCATTCTACGAGCAGTACTTC
j_gene: TRBJ2-7
d_gene: NA
len: 14
abundance: few
v_gene: TRBV27

CDR3aa: CASSMRSGHEQFF
CDR3nt: TGTGCCAGTAGTATGAGGTCCGGCCATGAGCAGTTCTTC
j_gene: TRBJ2-1
d_gene: NA
len: 13
abundance: NA
v_gene: TRBV19

CDR3aa: CASSWPGQRGSGTEAFF
CDR3nt: TGTGCCAGCAGCTGGCCAGGGCAGAGGGGTTCTGGGACTGAAGCTTTCTTT
j_gene: TRBJ1-1
d_gene: NA
len: 17
abundance: NA
v_gene: TRBV7-2

CDR3aa: CASSYSTGGGKTDTQYF
CDR3nt: TGTGCCAGCAGTTACTCGACTGGGGGGGGTAAGACAGATACGCAGTATTTT
j_gene: TRBJ2-3
d_gene: TRBD2
len: 17
abundance: NA
v_gene: TRBV6-2/TRBV6-3

CDR3aa: CASTELQLRLSDTQYF
CDR3nt: TGTGCCAGCACTGAACTACAGCTACGTCTCTCAGATACGCAGTATTTT
j_gene: TRBJ2-3
d_gene: NA
len: 16
abundance: NA
v_gene: TRBV6-2/TRBV6-3

CDR3aa: CAKTFGGEAFF
CDR3nt: TGTGCCAAGACGTTCGGGGGCGAAGCTTTCTTT
j_gene: TRBJ1-1
d_gene: NA
len: 11
abundance: few
v_gene: TRBV30